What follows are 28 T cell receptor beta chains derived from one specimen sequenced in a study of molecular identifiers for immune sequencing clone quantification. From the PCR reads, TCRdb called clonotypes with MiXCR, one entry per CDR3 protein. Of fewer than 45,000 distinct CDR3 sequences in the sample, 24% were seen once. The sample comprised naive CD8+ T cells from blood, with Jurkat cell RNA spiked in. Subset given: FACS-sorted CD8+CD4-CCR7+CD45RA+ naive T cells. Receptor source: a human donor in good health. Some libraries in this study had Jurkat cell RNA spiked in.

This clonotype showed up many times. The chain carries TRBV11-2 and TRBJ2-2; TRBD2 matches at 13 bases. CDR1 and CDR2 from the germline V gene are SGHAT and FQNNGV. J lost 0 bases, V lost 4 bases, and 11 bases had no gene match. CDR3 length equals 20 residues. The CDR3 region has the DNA TGTGCCAGCAGCTCCCACCCGGGACTAGCGGGGAACGCGAACACCGGGGAGCTGTTTTTT. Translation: CASSSHPGLAGNANTGELFF.

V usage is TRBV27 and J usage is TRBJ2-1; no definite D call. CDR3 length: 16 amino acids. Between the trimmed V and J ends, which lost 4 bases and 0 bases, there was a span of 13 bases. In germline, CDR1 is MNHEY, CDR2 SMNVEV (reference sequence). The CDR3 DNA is TGTGCCAGCAGTTACAATGGTCTCAGCTCCTACAATGAGCAGTTCTTC. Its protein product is CASSYNGLSSYNEQFF.

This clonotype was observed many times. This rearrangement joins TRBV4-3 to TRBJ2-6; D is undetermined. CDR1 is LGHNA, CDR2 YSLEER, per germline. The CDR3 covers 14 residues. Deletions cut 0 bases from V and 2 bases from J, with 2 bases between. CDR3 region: CASSQETGANVLTF. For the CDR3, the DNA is TGCGCCAGCAGCCAAGAAACTGGGGCCAACGTCCTGACTTTC.

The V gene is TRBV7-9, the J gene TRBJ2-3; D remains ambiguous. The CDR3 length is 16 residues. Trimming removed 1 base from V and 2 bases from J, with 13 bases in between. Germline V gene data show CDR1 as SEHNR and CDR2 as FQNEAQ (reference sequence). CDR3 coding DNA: TGTGCCAGCAGCTTAGTAGGGCTGGGCCACACAGATACGCAGTATTTT. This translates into CASSLVGLGHTDTQYF. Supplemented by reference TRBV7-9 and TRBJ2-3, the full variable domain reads DTGVSQNPRHKITKRGQNVTFRCDPISEHNRLYWYRQTLGQGPEFLTYFQNEAQLEKSRLLSDRFSAERPKGSFSTLEIQRTEQGDSAMYLCASSLVGLGHTDTQYFGPGTRLTVL.

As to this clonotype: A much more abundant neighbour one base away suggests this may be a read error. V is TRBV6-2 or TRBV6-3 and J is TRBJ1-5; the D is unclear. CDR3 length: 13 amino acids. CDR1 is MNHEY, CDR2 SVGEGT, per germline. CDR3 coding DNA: TGTGCCGGCAGTTACTCGGGAGGGAGCCCCCAGCATTTT. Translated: CAGSYSGGSPQHF.

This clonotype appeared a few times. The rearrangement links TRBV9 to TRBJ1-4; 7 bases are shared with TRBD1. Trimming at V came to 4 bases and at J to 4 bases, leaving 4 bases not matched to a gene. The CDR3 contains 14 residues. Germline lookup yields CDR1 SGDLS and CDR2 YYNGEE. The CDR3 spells CASSPTGHNEKLFF. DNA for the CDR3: TGTGCCAGCAGCCCGACAGGGCATAATGAAAAACTGTTTTTT.

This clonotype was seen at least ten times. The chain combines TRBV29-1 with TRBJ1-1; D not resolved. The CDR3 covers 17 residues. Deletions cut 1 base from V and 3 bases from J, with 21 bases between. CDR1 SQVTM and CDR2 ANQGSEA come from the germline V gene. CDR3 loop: CSVEALGSQRIDTEAFF. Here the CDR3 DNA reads TGCAGCGTTGAAGCCTTGGGGAGCCAGAGGATCGACACTGAAGCTTTCTTT.

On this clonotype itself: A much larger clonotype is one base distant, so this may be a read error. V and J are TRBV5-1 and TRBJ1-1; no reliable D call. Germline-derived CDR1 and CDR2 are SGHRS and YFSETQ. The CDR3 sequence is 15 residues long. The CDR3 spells CASGLSAAMSTEAFF. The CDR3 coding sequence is TGCGCCAGCGGCTTGTCGGCGGCAATGAGCACTGAAGCTTTCTTT.

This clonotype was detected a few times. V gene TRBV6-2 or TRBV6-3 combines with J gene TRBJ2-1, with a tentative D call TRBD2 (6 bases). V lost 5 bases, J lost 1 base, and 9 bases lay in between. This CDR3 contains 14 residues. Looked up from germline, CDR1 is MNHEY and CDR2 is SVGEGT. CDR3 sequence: CASSGGLSYNEQFF. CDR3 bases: TGTGCCAGCAGTGGGGGACTGTCCTACAATGAGCAGTTCTTC.

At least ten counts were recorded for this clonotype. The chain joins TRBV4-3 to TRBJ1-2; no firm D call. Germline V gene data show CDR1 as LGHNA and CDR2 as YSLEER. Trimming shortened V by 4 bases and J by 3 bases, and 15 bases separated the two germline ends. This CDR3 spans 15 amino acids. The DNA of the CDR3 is TGCGCCAGCAGCCCGCGAAACAGAGTTGACTATGGCTACACCTTC. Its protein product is CASSPRNRVDYGYTF.

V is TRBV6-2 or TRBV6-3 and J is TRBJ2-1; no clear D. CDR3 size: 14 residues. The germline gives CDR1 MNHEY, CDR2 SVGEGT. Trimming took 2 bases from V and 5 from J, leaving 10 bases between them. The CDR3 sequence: CASSYLVSHNEQFF. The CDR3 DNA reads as TGTGCCAGCAGTTACCTGGTTAGTCACAATGAGCAGTTCTTC.

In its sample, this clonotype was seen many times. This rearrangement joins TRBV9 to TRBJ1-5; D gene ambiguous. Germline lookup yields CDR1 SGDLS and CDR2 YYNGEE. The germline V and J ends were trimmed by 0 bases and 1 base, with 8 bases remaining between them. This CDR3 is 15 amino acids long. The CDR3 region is CASSVEGVSNQPQHF. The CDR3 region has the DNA TGTGCCAGCAGCGTAGAGGGTGTGAGCAATCAGCCCCAGCATTTT.

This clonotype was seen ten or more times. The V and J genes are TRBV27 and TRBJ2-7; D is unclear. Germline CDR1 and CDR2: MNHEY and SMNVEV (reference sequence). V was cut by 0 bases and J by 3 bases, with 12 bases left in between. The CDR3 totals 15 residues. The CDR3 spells CASSLSGPSGYEQYF. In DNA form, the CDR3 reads TGTGCCAGCAGTTTATCTGGGCCGAGTGGCTACGAGCAGTACTTC.

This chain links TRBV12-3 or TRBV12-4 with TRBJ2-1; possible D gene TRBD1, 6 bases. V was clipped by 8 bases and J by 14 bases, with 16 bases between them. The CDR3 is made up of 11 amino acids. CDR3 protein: CASLSGEGEFF. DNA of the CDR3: TGTGCCAGCCTGAGCGGAGAGGGGGAGTTCTTC.

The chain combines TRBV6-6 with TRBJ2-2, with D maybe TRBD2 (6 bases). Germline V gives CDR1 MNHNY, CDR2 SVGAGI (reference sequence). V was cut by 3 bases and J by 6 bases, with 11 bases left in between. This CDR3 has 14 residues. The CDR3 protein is CASSYVGGPGELFF. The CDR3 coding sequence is TGTGCCAGCAGTTATGTGGGGGGTCCCGGGGAGCTGTTTTTT.

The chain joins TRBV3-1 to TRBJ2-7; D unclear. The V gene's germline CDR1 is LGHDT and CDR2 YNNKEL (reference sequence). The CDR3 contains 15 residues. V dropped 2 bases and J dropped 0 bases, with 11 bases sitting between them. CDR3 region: CASSQCVRSSYEQYF. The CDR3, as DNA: TGTGCCAGCAGCCAATGCGTCAGGAGCTCCTACGAGCAGTACTTC.

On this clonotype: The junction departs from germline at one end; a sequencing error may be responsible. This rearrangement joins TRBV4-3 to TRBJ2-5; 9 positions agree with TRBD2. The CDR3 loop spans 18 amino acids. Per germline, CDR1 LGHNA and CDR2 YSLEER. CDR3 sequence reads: CASSQDMGAGGREETQHF. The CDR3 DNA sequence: TGCGCCAGCAGCCAAGATATGGGGGCGGGGGGGCGAGAAGAGACCCAGCACTTC.

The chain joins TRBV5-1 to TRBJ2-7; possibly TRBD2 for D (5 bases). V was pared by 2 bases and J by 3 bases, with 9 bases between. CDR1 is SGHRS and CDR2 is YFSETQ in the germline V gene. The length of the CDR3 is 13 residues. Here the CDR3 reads CASSFERDYEQYF. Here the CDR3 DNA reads TGCGCCAGCAGCTTTGAACGGGACTACGAGCAGTACTTC. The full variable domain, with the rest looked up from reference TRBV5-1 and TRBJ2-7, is KAGVTQTPRYLIKTRGQQVTLSCSPISGHRSVSWYQQTPGQGLQFLFEYFSETQRNKGNFPGRFSGRQFSNSRSEMNVSTLELGDSALYLCASSFERDYEQYFGPGTRLTVT.

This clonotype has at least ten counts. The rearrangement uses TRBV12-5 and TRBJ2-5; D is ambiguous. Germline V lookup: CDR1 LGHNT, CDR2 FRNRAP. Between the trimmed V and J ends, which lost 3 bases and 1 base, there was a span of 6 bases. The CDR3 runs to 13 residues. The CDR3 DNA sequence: TGTGCTAGTGGTTTTGGAATCCAAGAGACCCAGTACTTC. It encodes CASGFGIQETQYF.

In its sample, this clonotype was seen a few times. Here the CDR3 reads CASSFSGRDEQYF. CDR3 nucleotides: TGTGCCAGCAGCTTTTCAGGGAGGGACGAGCAGTACTTC. The chain couples TRBV7-9 to TRBJ2-7; TRBD2 matches at 7 bases. The germline gives CDR1 SEHNR, CDR2 FQNEAQ (reference sequence). The CDR3 runs 13 residues. Trimming at V came to 3 bases and at J to 5 bases, leaving 4 bases not matched to a gene.

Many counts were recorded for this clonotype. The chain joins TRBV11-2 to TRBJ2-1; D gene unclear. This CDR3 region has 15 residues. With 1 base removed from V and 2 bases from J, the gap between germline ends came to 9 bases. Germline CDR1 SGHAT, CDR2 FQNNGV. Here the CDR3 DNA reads TGTGCCAGCAGCTTAGGGCCCGACACCTACAATGAGCAGTTCTTC. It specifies CASSLGPDTYNEQFF.

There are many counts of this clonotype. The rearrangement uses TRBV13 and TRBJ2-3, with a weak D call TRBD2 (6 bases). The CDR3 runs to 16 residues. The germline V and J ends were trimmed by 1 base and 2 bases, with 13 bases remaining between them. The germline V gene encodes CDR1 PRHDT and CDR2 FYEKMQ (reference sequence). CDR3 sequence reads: CASSLAGGINTDTQYF. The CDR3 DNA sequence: TGTGCCAGCAGCTTAGCCGGCGGGATAAACACAGATACGCAGTATTTT.

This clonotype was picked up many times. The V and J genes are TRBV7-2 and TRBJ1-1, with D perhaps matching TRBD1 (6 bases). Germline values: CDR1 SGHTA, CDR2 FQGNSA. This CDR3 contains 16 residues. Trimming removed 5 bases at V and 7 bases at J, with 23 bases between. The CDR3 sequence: CASSAGRGAGGSEAFF. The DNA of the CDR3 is TGTGCCAGCAGCGCTGGTCGGGGGGCTGGGGGAAGTGAAGCTTTCTTT.

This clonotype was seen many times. DNA for the CDR3: TGTGCCAGCAGCTTAGGATATTCAGGACGTACTGAAGCTTTCTTT. Translating gives CASSLGYSGRTEAFF. The genes are TRBV7-9 and TRBJ1-1, with no clear D. CDR1 is SEHNR and CDR2 is FQNEAQ in the germline V gene (reference sequence). The CDR3 consists of 15 residues. The germline V and J ends were trimmed by 1 base and 5 bases, with 14 bases remaining between them.

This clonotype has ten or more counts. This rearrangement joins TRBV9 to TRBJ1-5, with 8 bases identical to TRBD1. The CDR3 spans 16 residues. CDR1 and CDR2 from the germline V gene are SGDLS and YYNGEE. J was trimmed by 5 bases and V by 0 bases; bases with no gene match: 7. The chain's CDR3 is CASSVGTGGDYQPQHF. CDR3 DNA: TGTGCCAGCAGCGTAGGCACAGGGGGAGATTATCAGCCCCAGCATTTT.

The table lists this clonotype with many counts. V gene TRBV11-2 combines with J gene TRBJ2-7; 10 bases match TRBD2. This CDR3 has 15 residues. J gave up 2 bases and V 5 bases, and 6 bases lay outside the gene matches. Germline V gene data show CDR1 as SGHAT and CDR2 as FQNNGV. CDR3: CASSLVSGGAYEQYF. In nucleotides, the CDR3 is TGTGCCAGCAGCCTAGTGAGCGGGGGGGCCTACGAGCAGTACTTC.

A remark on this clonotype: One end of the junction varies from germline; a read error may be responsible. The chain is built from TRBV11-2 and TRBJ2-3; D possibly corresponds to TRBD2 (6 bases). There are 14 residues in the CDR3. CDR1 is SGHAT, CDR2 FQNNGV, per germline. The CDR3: CASGAGMGPDTRYF. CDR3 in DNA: TGTGCCAGTGGGGCGGGAATGGGTCCCGATACGCGGTATTTT.

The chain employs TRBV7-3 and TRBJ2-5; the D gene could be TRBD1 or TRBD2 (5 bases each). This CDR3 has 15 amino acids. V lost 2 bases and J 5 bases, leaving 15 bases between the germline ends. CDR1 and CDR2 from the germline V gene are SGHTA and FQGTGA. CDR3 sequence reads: CASSLSGGPGETQYF. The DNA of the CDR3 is TGTGCCAGCAGCTTATCTGGGGGACCTGGGGAGACCCAGTACTTC.